Following are 25 T cell receptor beta chains from one sample sequenced in a study of blood T cell repertoires in COVID-19. Using immunoSEQ multiplex PCR, the repertoire was profiled, and TCRdb retains in-frame clones only, with some absent. There are about 480,000 clones in the sample; more than 75% occur only once, and around 1.9% lies in the top ten. Material for sequencing was PBMCs or T cells enriched from blood (not recorded which). Receptor source: a woman aged 40-49 years who had recovered from COVID-19.

The chain carries TRBV20-1 and TRBJ1-5; tentative D call: TRBD1 (6 bases). Germline loops: CDR1 DFQATT, CDR2 SNEGSKA (reference sequence). The CDR3 is 15 amino acids. V lost 3 bases, J lost 2 bases, and 14 bases lay in between. The CDR3 nucleotides read TGCAGTGCTAGTAACAGGGAAGGAGGCAATCAGCCCCAGCATTTT. The encoded protein is CSASNREGGNQPQHF.

V is TRBV6-5 and J is TRBJ1-5, with D possibly TRBD1 on 5 matching bases. Between the trimmed V and J ends, which lost 0 bases and 2 bases, there was a span of 8 bases. CDR3 length: 15 residues. The germline CDR1 and CDR2 sequences are MNHEY and SVGAGI. CDR3 sequence: CASSYSIQGNQPQHF. In nucleotides, the CDR3 is TGTGCCAGCAGTTACTCGATACAGGGCAATCAGCCCCAGCATTTT.

The J gene is TRBJ1-6, the V gene TRBV14, with TRBD1 matching 11 bases. The CDR3 extends over 16 amino acids. CDR1 and CDR2 (germline): SGHDN, FVKESK. The V gene end was trimmed by 1 base and the J gene end by 7 bases; junction bases not matched to a gene: 3. In DNA, the CDR3 is TGTGCCAGCAGCCAAGGATGGGACAGGGGGAATTCACCCCTCCACTTT. This gives the protein CASSQGWDRGNSPLHF.

The V call is TRBV3-1 (or the pseudogene TRBV3-2), the J call TRBJ2-1, with TRBD2 matching over 7 bases. V shed 0 bases and J 2 bases; nucleotides not matched to a gene: 4. CDR1 LGHDT and CDR2 YNNKEL come from the germline V gene (reference sequence). The CDR3 loop spans 16 amino acids. CDR3 in amino acids: CASSQEWTRAYNEQFF. CDR3 DNA: TGTGCCAGCAGCCAAGAGTGGACTAGGGCCTACAATGAGCAGTTCTTC.

V is TRBV5-4 and J is TRBJ2-7, with 10 bases identical to TRBD2. The CDR3 covers 14 residues. Germline V gene lookup returns CDR1 SGHNT and CDR2 YYREEE (reference sequence). Trimming at V came to 0 bases and at J to 4 bases, leaving 1 base not matched to a gene. The CDR3 bases are TGTGCCAGCAGCTTGGGTAGCGGGAGGTACGAGCAGTACTTC. This sequence encodes CASSLGSGRYEQYF.

The chain employs TRBV6-2 or TRBV6-3 and TRBJ2-7; a possible D gene is TRBD2 (6 bases). The ends were cut back, 0 bases at V and 0 bases at J, with 6 bases in the middle. Germline CDR1 is MNHEY and CDR2 is SVGEGT. CDR3 length: 14 residues. CDR3 in DNA: TGTGCCAGCAGTTACTCGACTAGCTCCTACGAGCAGTACTTC. Translating it yields CASSYSTSSYEQYF.

J is TRBJ2-7 and V is TRBV5-8, with 8 bases lining up with TRBD1. This CDR3 is built from 15 residues. V dropped 3 bases and J dropped 3; count of bases not matched to a gene: 8. From germline, CDR1 is SGHTS and CDR2 YDEGEE. In DNA, the CDR3 is TGTGCCAGCAGCTCAAAAGGACAGGGTAACTACGAGCAGTACTTC. Translating it yields CASSSKGQGNYEQYF. Looking up the rest from reference TRBV5-8 and TRBJ2-7 gives the full variable domain: EAGVTQSPTHLIKTRGQQATLRCSPISGHTSVYWYQQALGLGLQFLLWYDEGEERNRGNFPPRFSGRQFPNYSSELNVNALELEDSALYLCASSSKGQGNYEQYFGPGTRLTVT.

The gene calls are TRBV6-2 or TRBV6-3 and TRBJ2-4; 8 nucleotides match TRBD2. The germline V gene encodes CDR1 MNHEY and CDR2 SVGEGT. The CDR3 runs to 16 residues. J gave up 7 bases and V 5 bases, and 13 bases lay outside the gene matches. This chain's CDR3 is CASSPIPLAGGNIQYF. The CDR3 DNA is TGTGCCAGCAGTCCAATTCCCCTAGCGGGCGGTAACATTCAGTACTTC.

This chain connects TRBV6-4 to TRBJ2-3; 7 bases line up with TRBD1. The germline gives CDR1 MRHNA, CDR2 SNTAGT. Losses at the gene ends were 6 bases for V and 6 bases for J; bases not matched to a gene: 9. The CDR3 covers 14 residues. The CDR3 sequence is CASSSGPQGDTQYF. The DNA of the CDR3 is TGTGCCAGCAGCTCCGGGCCACAGGGGGATACGCAGTATTTT.

The rearrangement uses TRBV6-5 and TRBJ1-2, with 12 bases identical to TRBD1. V lost 4 bases to trimming and J lost 7 bases; unmatched junction nucleotides: 4. The CDR3 spans 14 residues. Germline CDR1 MNHEY, CDR2 SVGAGI. CDR3 DNA sequence: TGTGCCAGCAGTTGGGGACAGGGGGCGGGTGGCTACACCTTC. Residues: CASSWGQGAGGYTF.

In this sample, this clone turned up a few times. The V gene is TRBV6-5, the J gene TRBJ2-7, with TRBD2 matching 13 bases. V lost 4 bases and J lost 4; bases outside the gene matches: 7. CDR3 length: 16 residues. Germline values: CDR1 MNHEY, CDR2 SVGAGI. The CDR3, as DNA: TGTGCCAGCAGTTTTGGGACTAGCGGGATAATGTACGAGCAGTACTTC. This translates into CASSFGTSGIMYEQYF.

This clone was recorded once. CDR3 in amino acids: CASSTDRDSPLHF. As DNA, the CDR3 is TGTGCCAGCAGCACGGACAGGGATTCACCCCTCCACTTT. This chain links TRBV7-6 with TRBJ1-6; 8 bases agree with TRBD1. From germline, CDR1 is SGHVS and CDR2 FNYEAQ. The CDR3 runs to 13 residues. With 5 bases clipped from V and 8 bases from J, the junction kept 2 bases outside the gene matches. The full variable domain, rest sourced from reference TRBV7-6 and TRBJ1-6, is GAGVSQSPRYKVTKRGQDVALRCDPISGHVSLYWYRQALGQGPEFLTYFNYEAQQDKSGLPNDRFSAERPEGSISTLTIQRTEQRDSAMYRCASSTDRDSPLHFGNGTRLTVT.

The chain couples TRBV7-2 to TRBJ2-1; possibly TRBD2 for D (5 bases). V was cut by 5 bases and J by 4 bases, with 12 bases left in between. Germline V gene lookup returns CDR1 SGHTA and CDR2 FQGNSA. The CDR3 spans 14 residues. For the CDR3, the DNA is TGTGCCAGCAGCCATGGACTTATTTACAATGAGCAGTTCTTC. This encodes CASSHGLIYNEQFF.

As to this clone: Different DNA sequences within this sample yield the same CDR3. This chain connects TRBV5-1 to TRBJ1-1, with D perhaps TRBD1 (5 bases). CDR1 is SGHRS and CDR2 is YFSETQ in the germline V gene. The CDR3 contains 14 residues. V was shortened by 0 bases and J by 5 bases, with 11 bases between the two germline ends. CDR3 loop: CASSLAPGRTEAFF. CDR3 sequence (DNA): TGCGCCAGCAGCTTGGCCCCAGGGCGGACTGAAGCTTTCTTT.

The chain links TRBV5-1 to TRBJ1-1; 7 nucleotides align to TRBD1. The CDR3 sequence is 17 residues long. J lost 5 bases, V lost 1 base, and 14 bases had no gene match. Germline V gene lookup returns CDR1 SGHRS and CDR2 YFSETQ. The CDR3 reads CASSLTGVRHENTEAFF. In DNA form, the CDR3 reads TGCGCCAGCAGCTTGACAGGGGTTAGGCACGAGAATACTGAAGCTTTCTTT.

V gene TRBV3-1 (or the pseudogene TRBV3-2) combines with J gene TRBJ2-5; D is uncertain. The CDR3 totals 14 residues. Germline V lookup: CDR1 LGHDT, CDR2 YNNKEL (reference sequence). V was cut by 4 bases and J by 5 bases, with 14 bases left in between. CDR3 DNA: TGTGCCAGCAGCCCGCCGACCGTCGGGGAGACCCAGTACTTC. Protein: CASSPPTVGETQYF.

This chain connects TRBV11-1 to TRBJ2-5; 8 bases map to TRBD1. Germline loops: CDR1 SGHAT, CDR2 FQDESV (reference sequence). V was clipped by 1 base and J by 4 bases; unmatched bases: 2. The CDR3 totals 14 residues. The CDR3 loop is CASSLDRGRETQYF. The CDR3 region has the DNA TGTGCCAGCAGCTTAGACAGGGGGAGAGAGACCCAGTACTTC. Variable domain in full (rest from reference TRBV11-1 and TRBJ2-5): EAEVAQSPRYKITEKSQAVAFWCDPISGHATLYWYRQILGQGPELLVQFQDESVVDDSQLPKDRFSAERLKGVDSTLKIQPAELGDSAMYLCASSLDRGRETQYFGPGTRLLVL.

The CDR3 DNA sequence: TGTGCCAGCACCACGGGGGGACCCGGGGAGCTGTTTTTT. It encodes CASTTGGPGELFF. The rearrangement links TRBV6-5 to TRBJ2-2; 7 positions match TRBD2. With 7 bases clipped from V and 6 bases from J, the junction kept 5 bases outside the gene matches. The germline CDR1 and CDR2 sequences are MNHEY and SVGAGI. The CDR3 spans 13 residues.

The rearrangement joins TRBV19 to TRBJ1-5; no firm D call. Germline CDR1 reads LNHDA; CDR2 reads SQIVND (reference sequence). The CDR3 is made up of 13 amino acids. Trimming took 3 bases from V and 5 from J, leaving 8 bases between them. The CDR3 sequence is CASSMKEDQPQHF. The CDR3 DNA reads TGTGCCAGTAGTATGAAAGAGGATCAGCCCCAGCATTTT.

This rearrangement joins TRBV18 to TRBJ1-6; no firm D call. Germline V gene lookup returns CDR1 KGHSH and CDR2 LQKENI. The CDR3 length is 15 residues. The germline V and J ends were trimmed by 3 bases and 5 bases, with 11 bases remaining between them. DNA of the CDR3: TGTGCCAGCTCACCGACGACTGTGGATAATTCACCCCTCCACTTT. Encoded protein: CASSPTTVDNSPLHF.

J is TRBJ2-7 and V is TRBV7-6; 8 bases align to TRBD2. V was clipped by 0 bases and J by 6 bases; unmatched bases: 1. This CDR3 is 13 amino acids long. CDR1 is SGHVS, CDR2 FNYEAQ, per germline. CDR3 loop: CASSLAAGGEQYF. CDR3 bases: TGTGCCAGCAGCTTAGCGGCGGGGGGCGAGCAGTACTTC.

About this clone itself: A read error may be the cause here, since a much bigger clone is one base away. The same CDR3 also results from other DNA sequences found in this sample. V and J are TRBV6-5 and TRBJ1-1; TRBD1 aligns across 7 bases. Trimming cost V 2 bases and J 1 base; bases outside gene matches: 1. Germline CDR1 MNHEY, CDR2 SVGAGI. This CDR3 has 14 residues. The CDR3 DNA reads as TGTGCCAGCAGTTACGGACAGGCGAACACTGAAGCTTTCTTT. Encoded protein: CASSYGQANTEAFF.

The chain employs TRBV25-1 and TRBJ2-7; TRBD2 matches at 9 bases. From germline, CDR1 is MGHDK and CDR2 SYGVNS. The J segment lost 2 bases and the V segment lost 5 bases, leaving 7 bases of the junction unmatched. This CDR3 is 15 amino acids long. The CDR3, as DNA: TGTGCCAGCAGTCCGCGGACTAGCGTAACCTACGAGCAGTACTTC. Protein sequence: CASSPRTSVTYEQYF.

The chain uses TRBV7-6 and TRBJ2-7; 10 bases are shared with TRBD1. The CDR3 consists of 16 residues. Germline-derived CDR1 and CDR2 are SGHVS and FNYEAQ. Germline trimming cut 5 bases from V and 0 bases from J; bases unmatched to any gene: 7. CDR3 nucleotides: TGTGCCAGCAGCGGGGGACAGGGGCCGAGCTCCTACGAGCAGTACTTC. As protein: CASSGGQGPSSYEQYF.

The rearrangement joins TRBV7-8 to TRBJ1-5; D ambiguous. This CDR3 comprises 16 residues. Trimming took 1 base from V and 0 from J, leaving 10 bases between them. Per the germline V gene, CDR1 is SGHVS and CDR2 is FQNEAQ. The CDR3 bases are TGTGCCAGCAGCTTAGTATGGCAGTTTAGCAATCAGCCCCAGCATTTT. This encodes CASSLVWQFSNQPQHF.